This T cell receptor (beta chain) came from a study of vaccination effects on CD4 cells after COVID-19. Study-level background: PBMC were cultured at roughly 2 million per well with about 10 IU/ml IL-2 and around 9 ug/ml peptides. Study observations and caveats: Marked clonal contraction was seen late after vaccination (in both infection- and vaccine-induced clones).

Researchers isolated CD4+ T cells once 9 to 11 days of culture had elapsed. Participants got two doses of BNT162b2 or mRNA-1273 vaccine. Vaccine recipients, nucleocapsid antibody negative, had no prior SARS-CoV-2 infection. Both day 3 and day 7 saw half the medium replaced with IL-2 medium. The V end was cut by 5 bases, the J end by 1 base, with 7 bases between. The CDR3 covers 13 residues. Germline assignment: CDR1 KGHDR and CDR2 SFDVKD. As for this clone: Antigen: not known.

Repertoires were generated with immunoSEQ multiplex PCR, while TCRdb's copy carries only in-frame clones and drops some. There are over 8,500 clones in the sample; approximately 72% occur only once, and 11% lies in the top ten. The source was CD4+ T cells from PBMCs cultured without peptide, collected after COVID-19 vaccination. The chain has TRBV24-1 and TRBJ1-1; D is uncertain. This clonotype was sampled from a human donor who received a COVID-19 vaccine. The CDR3 here is CATSAGKNTEAFF. The DNA for the CDR3 is TGTGCCACCAGTGCTGGAAAGAACACTGAAGCTTTCTTT.